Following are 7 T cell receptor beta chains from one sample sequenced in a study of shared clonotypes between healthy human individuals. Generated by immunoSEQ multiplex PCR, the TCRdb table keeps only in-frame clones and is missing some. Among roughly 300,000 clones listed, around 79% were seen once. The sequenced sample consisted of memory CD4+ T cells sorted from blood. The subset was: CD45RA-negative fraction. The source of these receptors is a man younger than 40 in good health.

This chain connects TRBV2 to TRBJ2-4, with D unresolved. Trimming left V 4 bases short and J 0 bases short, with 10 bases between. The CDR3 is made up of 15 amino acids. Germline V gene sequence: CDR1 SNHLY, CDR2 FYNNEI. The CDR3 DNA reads TGTGCCAGCAGTGGGGATAGTGTAGCCAAAAACATTCAGTACTTC. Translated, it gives CASSGDSVAKNIQYF.

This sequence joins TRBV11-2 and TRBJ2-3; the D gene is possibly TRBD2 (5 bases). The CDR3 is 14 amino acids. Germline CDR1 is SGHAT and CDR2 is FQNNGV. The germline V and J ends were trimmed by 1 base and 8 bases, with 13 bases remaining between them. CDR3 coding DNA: TGTGCCAGCAGCTTAGTGGGTGAAAGCGGTACGCAGTATTTT. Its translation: CASSLVGESGTQYF.

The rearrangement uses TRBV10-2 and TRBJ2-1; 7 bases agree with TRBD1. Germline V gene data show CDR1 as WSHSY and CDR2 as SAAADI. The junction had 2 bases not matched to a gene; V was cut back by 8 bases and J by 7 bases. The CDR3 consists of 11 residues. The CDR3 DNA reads TGCGCCAGCTCACAGGGGAATGAGCAGTTCTTC. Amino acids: CASSQGNEQFF.

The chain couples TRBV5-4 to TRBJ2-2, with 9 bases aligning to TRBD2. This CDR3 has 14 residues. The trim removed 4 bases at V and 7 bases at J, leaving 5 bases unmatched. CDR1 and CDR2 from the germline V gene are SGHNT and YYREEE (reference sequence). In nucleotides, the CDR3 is TGTGCCAGCAGCCGGCGCGGGGGGGACGGGGAGCTGTTTTTT. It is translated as CASSRRGGDGELFF. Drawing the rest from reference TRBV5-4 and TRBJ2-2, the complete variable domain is ETGVTQSPTHLIKTRGQQVTLRCSSQSGHNTVSWYQQALGQGPQFIFQYYREEENGRGNFPPRFSGLQFPNYSSELNVNALELDDSALYLCASSRRGGDGELFFGEGSRLTVL.

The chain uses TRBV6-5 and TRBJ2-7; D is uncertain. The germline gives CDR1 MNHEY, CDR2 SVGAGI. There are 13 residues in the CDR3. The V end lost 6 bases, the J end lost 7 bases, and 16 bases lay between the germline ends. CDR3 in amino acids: CASRTGTLREQYF. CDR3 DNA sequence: TGTGCCAGCAGGACTGGTACATTGCGGGAGCAGTACTTC.

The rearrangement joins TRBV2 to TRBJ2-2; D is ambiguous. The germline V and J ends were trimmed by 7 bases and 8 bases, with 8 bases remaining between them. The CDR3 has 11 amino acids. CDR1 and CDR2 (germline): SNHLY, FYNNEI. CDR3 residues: CASTERGELFF. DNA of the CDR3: TGTGCCAGCACCGAGCGTGGGGAGCTGTTTTTT.

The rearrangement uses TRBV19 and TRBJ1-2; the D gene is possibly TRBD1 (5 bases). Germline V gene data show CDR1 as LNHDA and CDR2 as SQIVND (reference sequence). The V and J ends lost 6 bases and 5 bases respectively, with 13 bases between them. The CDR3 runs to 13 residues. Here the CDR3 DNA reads TGTGCCAGTAGGACGGGACCTGGGTATGGCTACACCTTC. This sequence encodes CASRTGPGYGYTF.